Each of the 2 T cell receptor beta chains below was sequenced from the same sample in a study of graft-versus-host responses after intestinal transplantation. Method: immunoSEQ multiplex PCR; TCRdb's copy keeps in-frame clones and lacks some. The table lists about 100,000 clones, 75% to 95% of them singletons. This specimen was PBMCs, taken 450 to 480 days after intestinal transplant. The source of these receptors is a human patient who received an intestinal transplant, so some T cells may come from the graft donor.

V and J are TRBV6-6 and TRBJ1-5, with TRBD1 matching over 9 bases. Unmatched junction bases numbered 15, after V lost 10 bases and J lost 8 bases. CDR1 and CDR2 (germline): MNHNY, SVGAGI (reference sequence). This CDR3 region has 15 residues. The CDR3 protein is CATRRGDREFEPQHF. The DNA for the CDR3 is TGTGCCACTCGACGAGGGGACAGGGAATTTGAGCCCCAGCATTTT.

This sequence joins TRBV6-5 and TRBJ2-5; D uncertain. There are 11 residues in the CDR3. CDR1 is MNHEY, CDR2 SVGAGI, per germline. V lost 6 bases to trimming and J lost 5 bases, with 7 bases between them. The CDR3 DNA reads as TGTGCCAGCAGGTACCTGGAGACCCAGTACTTC. Translating it yields CASRYLETQYF.